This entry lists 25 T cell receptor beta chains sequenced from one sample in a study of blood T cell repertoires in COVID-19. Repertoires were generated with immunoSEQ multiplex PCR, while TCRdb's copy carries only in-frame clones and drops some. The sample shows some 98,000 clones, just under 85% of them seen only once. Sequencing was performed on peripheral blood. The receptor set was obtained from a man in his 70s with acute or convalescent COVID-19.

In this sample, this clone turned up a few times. The CDR3 DNA sequence: TGTGCCAGCTCAGTACAGGGGCTCAATCAGCCCCAGCATTTT. Translated, it gives CASSVQGLNQPQHF. V gene TRBV18 combines with J gene TRBJ1-5; 7 bases map to TRBD1. Trimming cost V 5 bases and J 3 bases; bases outside gene matches: 4. The CDR3 spans 14 residues. CDR1 and CDR2 from the germline V gene are KGHSH and LQKENI. Using reference TRBV18 and TRBJ1-5 for the parts outside the CDR3, the full variable domain is NAGVMQNPRHLVRRRGQEARLRCSPMKGHSHVYWYRQLPEEGLKFMVYLQKENIIDESGMPKERFSAEFPKEGPSILRIQQVVRGDSAAYFCASSVQGLNQPQHFGDGTRLSIL.

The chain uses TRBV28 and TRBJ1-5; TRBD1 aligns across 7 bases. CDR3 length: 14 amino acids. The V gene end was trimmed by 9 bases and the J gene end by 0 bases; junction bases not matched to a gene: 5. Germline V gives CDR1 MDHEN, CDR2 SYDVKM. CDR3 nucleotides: TGTGCCAGTGTTACAGGGGATAGCAATCAGCCCCAGCATTTT. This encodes CASVTGDSNQPQHF.

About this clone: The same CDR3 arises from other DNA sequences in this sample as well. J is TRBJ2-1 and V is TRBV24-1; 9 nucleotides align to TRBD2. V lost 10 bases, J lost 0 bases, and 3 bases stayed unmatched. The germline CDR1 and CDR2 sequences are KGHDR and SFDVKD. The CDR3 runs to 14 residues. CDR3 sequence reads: CATSAGGSYNEQFF. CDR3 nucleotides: TGTGCCACATCAGCGGGAGGCTCCTACAATGAGCAGTTCTTC.

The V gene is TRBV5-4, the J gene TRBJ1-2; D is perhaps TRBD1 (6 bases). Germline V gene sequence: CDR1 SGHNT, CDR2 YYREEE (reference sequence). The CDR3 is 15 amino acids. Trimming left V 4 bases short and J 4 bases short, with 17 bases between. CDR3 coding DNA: TGTGCCAGCAGCACACCAATACAGGGAGTCTATGGCTACACCTTC. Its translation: CASSTPIQGVYGYTF.

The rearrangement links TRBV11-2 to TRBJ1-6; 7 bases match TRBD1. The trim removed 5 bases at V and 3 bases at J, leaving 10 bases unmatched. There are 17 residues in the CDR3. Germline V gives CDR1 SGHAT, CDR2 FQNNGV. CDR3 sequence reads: CASSPRGGGGYNSPLHF. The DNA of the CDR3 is TGTGCCAGCAGCCCCAGAGGAGGGGGCGGCTATAATTCACCCCTCCACTTT.

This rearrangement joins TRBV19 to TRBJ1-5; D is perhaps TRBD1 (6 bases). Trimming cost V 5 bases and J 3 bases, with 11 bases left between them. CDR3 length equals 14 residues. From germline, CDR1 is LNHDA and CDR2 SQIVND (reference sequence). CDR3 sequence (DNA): TGTGCCAGTAGTCAAGGGGGATACAATCAGCCCCAGCATTTT. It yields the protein CASSQGGYNQPQHF.

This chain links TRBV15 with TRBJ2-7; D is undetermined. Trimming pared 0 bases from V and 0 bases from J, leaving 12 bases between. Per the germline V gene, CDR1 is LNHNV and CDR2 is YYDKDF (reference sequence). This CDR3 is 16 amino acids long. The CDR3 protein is CATSRDHQRSSYEQYF. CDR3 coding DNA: TGTGCCACCAGCAGAGATCACCAAAGGAGCTCCTACGAGCAGTACTTC. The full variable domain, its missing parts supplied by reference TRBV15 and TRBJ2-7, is DAMVIQNPRYQVTQFGKPVTLSCSQTLNHNVMYWYQQKSSQAPKLLFHYYDKDFNNEADTPDNFQSRRPNTSFCFLDIRSPGLGDTAMYLCATSRDHQRSSYEQYFGPGTRLTVT.

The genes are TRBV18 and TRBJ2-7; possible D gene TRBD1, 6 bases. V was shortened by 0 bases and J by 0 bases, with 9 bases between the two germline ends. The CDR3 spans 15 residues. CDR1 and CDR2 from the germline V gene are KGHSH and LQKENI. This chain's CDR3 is CASSPPGGLSYEQYF. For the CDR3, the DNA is TGTGCCAGCTCACCACCAGGGGGTCTCTCCTACGAGCAGTACTTC.

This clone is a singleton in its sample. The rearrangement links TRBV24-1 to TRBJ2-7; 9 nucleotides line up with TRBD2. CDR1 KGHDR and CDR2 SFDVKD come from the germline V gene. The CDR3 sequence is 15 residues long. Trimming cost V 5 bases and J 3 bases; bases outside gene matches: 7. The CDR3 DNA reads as TGTGCCACCAGTGCCATGACTAGCGGTAACTACGAGCAGTACTTC. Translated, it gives CATSAMTSGNYEQYF.

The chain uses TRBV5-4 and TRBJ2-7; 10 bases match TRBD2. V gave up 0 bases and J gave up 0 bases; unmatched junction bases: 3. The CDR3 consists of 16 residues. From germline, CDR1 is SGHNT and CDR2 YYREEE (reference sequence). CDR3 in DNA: TGTGCCAGCAGCTTGGGACTAGCGGGTACCTCCTACGAGCAGTACTTC. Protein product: CASSLGLAGTSYEQYF.

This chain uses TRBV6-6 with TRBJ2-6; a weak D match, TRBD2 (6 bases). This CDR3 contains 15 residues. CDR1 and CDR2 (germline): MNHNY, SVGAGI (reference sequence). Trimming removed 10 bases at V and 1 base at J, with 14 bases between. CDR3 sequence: CATLPRGSGANVLTF. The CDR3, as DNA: TGTGCCACTCTTCCTCGGGGGTCTGGGGCCAACGTCCTGACTTTC.

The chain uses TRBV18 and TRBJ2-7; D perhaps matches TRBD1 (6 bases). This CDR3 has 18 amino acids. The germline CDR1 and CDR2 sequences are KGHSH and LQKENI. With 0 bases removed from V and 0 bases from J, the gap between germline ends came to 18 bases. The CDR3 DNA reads TGTGCCAGCTCACCACCCGGTGAGACAGGCGTCAGCTCCTACGAGCAGTACTTC. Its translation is CASSPPGETGVSSYEQYF.

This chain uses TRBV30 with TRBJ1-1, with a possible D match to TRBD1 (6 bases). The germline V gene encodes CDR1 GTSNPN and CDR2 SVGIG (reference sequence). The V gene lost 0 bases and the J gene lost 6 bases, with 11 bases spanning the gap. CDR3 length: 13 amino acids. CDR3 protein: CAWSVGGASEAFF. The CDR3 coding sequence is TGTGCCTGGAGTGTAGGGGGGGCTTCTGAAGCTTTCTTT.

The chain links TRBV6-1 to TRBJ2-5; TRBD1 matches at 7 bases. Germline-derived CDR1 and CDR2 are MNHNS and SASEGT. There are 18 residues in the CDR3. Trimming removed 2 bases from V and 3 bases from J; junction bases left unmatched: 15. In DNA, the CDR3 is TGTGCCAGCAGTGAAACGGGAAGGGTGACCGGGACAGAAGAGACCCAGTACTTC. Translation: CASSETGRVTGTEETQYF.

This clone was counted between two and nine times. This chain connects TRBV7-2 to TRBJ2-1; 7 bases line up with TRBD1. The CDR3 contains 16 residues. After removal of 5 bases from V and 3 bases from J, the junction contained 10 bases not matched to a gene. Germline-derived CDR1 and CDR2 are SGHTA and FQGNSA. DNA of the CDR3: TGTGCCAGCAGCCTTTCCGGGACAGAGGTCTACAATGAGCAGTTCTTC. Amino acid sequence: CASSLSGTEVYNEQFF.

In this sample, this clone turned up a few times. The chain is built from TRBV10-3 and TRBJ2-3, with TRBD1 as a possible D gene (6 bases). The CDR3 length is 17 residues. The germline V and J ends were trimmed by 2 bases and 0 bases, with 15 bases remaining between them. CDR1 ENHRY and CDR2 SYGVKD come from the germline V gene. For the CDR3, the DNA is TGTGCCATCAGTGAGCACCGGGACATCTCTAGCACAGATACGCAGTATTTT. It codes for CAISEHRDISSTDTQYF.

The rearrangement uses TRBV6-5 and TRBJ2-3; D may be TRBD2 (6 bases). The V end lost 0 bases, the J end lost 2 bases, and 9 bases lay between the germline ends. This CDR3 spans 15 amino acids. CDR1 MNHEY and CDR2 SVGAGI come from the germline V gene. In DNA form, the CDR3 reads TGTGCCAGCAGTTACTCGGGGAGGTACACAGATACGCAGTATTTT. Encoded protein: CASSYSGRYTDTQYF.

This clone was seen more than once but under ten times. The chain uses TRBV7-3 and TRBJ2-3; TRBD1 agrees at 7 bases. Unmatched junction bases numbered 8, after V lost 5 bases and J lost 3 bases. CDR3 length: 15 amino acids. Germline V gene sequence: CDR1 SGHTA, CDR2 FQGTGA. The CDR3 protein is CASSPQGGPTDTQYF. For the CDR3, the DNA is TGTGCCAGCAGCCCCCAAGGGGGCCCAACAGATACGCAGTATTTT.

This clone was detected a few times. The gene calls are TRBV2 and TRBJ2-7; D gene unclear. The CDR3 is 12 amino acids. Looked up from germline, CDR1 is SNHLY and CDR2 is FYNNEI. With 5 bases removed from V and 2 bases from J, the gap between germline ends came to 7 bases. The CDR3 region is CASSNNPYEQYF. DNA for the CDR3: TGTGCCAGCAGTAATAATCCCTACGAGCAGTACTTC.

CDR3 sequence: CASSQPGLANTGELFF. Here the CDR3 DNA reads TGTGCCAGCAGCCAACCTGGACTAGCTAACACCGGGGAGCTGTTTTTT. The rearrangement links TRBV4-2 to TRBJ2-2; 8 positions match TRBD2. Germline lookup yields CDR1 LGHNA and CDR2 YNFKEQ. This CDR3 has 16 residues. The V segment lost 2 bases and the J segment 2 bases; nucleotides outside the gene matches: 4.

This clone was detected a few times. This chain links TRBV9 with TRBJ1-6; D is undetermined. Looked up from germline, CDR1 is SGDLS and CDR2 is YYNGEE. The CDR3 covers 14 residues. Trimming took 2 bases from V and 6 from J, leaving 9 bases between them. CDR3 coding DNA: TGTGCCAGCAGCGTGAACAGATTTAATTCACCCCTCCACTTT. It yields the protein CASSVNRFNSPLHF.

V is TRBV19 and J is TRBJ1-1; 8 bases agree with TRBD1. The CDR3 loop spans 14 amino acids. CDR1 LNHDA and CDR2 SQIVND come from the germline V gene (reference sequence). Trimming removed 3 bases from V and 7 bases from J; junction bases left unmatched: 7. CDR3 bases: TGTGCCAGTAGTATCCCAGGGGGCAAGAGTGAAGCTTTCTTT. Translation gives CASSIPGGKSEAFF.

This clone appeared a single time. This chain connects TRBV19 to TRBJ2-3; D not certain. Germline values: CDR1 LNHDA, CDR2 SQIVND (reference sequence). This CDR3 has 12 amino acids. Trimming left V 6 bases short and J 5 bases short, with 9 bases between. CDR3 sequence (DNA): TGTGCCAGTAGACTTTCGGGAGATACGCAGTATTTT. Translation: CASRLSGDTQYF.

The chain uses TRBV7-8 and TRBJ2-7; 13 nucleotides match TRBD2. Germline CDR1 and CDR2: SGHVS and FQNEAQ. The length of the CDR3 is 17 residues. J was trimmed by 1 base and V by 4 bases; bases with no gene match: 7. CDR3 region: CASSSWTSGSLSYEQYF. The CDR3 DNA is TGTGCCAGCAGCTCCTGGACTAGCGGGAGCCTATCCTACGAGCAGTACTTC.

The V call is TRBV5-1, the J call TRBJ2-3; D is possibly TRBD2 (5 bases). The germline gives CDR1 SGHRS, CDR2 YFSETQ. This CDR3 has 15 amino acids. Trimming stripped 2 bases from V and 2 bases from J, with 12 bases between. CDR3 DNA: TGCGCCAGCAGCTTTGCTAGCCTGATCACAGATACGCAGTATTTT. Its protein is CASSFASLITDTQYF.